This T cell receptor beta chain was recovered during a study of T cell repertoires in cytomegalovirus infection. As concerns this clonotype: Its antigen is not known.

Germline lookup yields CDR1 SGHNT and CDR2 YYREEE (reference sequence). This CDR3 is 16 amino acids long. V shed 4 bases, J shed 2 bases, and the junction held 10 bases outside the gene matches. Regarding the study as a whole: The ex vivo response was dominated by HLA-C-restricted CMV-specific TCR beta clonotypes.

TCRdb ran MiXCR on the reads and lists one entry per CDR3 protein. The sample includes hundreds of thousands of distinct CDR3 sequences, 25% to 40% of them seen just once. This TCR was recovered from a human donor in good health (CMV status not recorded). Some clones in this sample may be carry-over from other donors' samples. V usage is TRBV5-4 and J usage is TRBJ2-3, with TRBD1 matching over 7 bases. Material for sequencing was PBMCs. For the CDR3, the DNA is TGTGCCAGCAGCCTCGTCAGGGGACAGTTCACAGATACGCAGTATTTT. It translates to CASSLVRGQFTDTQYF.